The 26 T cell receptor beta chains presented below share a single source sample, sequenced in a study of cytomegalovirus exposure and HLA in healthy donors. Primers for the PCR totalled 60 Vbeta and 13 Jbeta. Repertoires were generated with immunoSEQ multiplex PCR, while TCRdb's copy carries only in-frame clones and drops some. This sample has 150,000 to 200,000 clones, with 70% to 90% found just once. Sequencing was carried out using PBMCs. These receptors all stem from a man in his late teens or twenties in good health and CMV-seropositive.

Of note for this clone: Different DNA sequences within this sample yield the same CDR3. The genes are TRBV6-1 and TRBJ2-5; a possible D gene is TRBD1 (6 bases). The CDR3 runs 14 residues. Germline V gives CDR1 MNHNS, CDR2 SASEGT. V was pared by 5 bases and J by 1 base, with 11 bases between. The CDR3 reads CASSLTGFQETQYF. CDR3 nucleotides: TGTGCCAGCAGTCTAACAGGGTTCCAAGAGACCCAGTACTTC.

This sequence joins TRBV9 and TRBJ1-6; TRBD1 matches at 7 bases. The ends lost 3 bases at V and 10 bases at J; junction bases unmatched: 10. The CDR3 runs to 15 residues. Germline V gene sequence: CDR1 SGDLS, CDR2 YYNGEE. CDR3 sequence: CASSAGDREGSPLHF. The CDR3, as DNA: TGTGCCAGCAGCGCGGGCGACAGGGAAGGATCACCCCTCCACTTT. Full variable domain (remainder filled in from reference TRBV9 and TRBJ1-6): DSGVTQTPKHLITATGQRVTLRCSPRSGDLSVYWYQQSLDQGLQFLIQYYNGEERAKGNILERFSAQQFPDLHSELNLSSLELGDSALYFCASSAGDREGSPLHFGNGTRLTVT.

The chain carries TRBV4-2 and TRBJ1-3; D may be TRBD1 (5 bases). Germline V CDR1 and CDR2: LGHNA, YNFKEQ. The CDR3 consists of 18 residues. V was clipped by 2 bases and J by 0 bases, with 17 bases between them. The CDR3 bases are TGTGCCAGCAGCCAACGGCTTCCCGACAGAAGCTCTGGAAACACCATATATTTT. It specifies CASSQRLPDRSSGNTIYF.

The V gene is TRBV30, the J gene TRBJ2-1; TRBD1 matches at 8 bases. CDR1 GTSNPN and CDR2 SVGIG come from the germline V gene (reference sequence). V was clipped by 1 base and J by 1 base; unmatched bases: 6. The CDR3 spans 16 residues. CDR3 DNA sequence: TGTGCCTGGAGTGGCATCGGACAGGGTTCCTACAATGAGCAGTTCTTC. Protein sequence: CAWSGIGQGSYNEQFF.

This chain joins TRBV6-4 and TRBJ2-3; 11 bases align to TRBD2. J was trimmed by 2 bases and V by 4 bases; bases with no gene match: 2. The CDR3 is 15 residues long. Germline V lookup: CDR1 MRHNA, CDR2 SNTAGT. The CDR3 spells CASSVAGGHTDTQYF. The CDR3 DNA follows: TGTGCCAGCAGTGTAGCGGGGGGGCACACAGATACGCAGTATTTT.

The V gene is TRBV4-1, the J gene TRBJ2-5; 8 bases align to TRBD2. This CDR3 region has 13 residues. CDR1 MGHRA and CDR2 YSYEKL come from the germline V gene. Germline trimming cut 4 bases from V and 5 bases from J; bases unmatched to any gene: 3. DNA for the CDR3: TGCGCCAGCAGCCCACTAGCGGAGGAGACCCAGTACTTC. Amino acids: CASSPLAEETQYF.

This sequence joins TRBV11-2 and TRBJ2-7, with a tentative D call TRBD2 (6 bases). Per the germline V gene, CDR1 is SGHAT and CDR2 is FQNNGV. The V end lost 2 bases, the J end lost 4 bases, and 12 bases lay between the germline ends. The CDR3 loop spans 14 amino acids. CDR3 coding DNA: TGTGCCAGCAGCTTAATGCTTAGCGGTTACGAGCAGTACTTC. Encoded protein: CASSLMLSGYEQYF.

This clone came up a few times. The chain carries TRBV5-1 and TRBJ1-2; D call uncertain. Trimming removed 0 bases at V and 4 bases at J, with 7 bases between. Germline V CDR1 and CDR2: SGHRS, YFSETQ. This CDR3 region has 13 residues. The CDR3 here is CASSLGAGYGYTF. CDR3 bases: TGCGCCAGCAGCTTGGGGGCGGGCTATGGCTACACCTTC.

The CDR3 DNA is TGTGCCAGCAGCCAGGCTCCGACTAGCGGGTCGTCCCACGAGCAGTACTTC. The encoded protein is CASSQAPTSGSSHEQYF. The gene calls are TRBV14 and TRBJ2-7; 10 nucleotides match TRBD2. The CDR3 sequence is 17 residues long. Looked up from germline, CDR1 is SGHDN and CDR2 is FVKESK. Trimming removed 3 bases from V and 5 bases from J; junction bases left unmatched: 13.

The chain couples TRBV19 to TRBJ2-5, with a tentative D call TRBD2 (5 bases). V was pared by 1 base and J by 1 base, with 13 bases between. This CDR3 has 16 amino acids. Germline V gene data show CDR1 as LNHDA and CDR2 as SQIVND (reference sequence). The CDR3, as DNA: TGTGCCAGTAGTATAGTAGGGAGCCGTCCCCAAGAGACCCAGTACTTC. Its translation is CASSIVGSRPQETQYF.

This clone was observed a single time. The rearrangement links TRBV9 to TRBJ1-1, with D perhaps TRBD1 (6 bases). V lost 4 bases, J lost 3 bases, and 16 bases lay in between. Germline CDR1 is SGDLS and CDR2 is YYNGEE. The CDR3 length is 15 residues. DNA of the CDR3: TGTGCCAGCAGCCCCCGGGCAGGGGCGGACACTGAAGCTTTCTTT. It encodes CASSPRAGADTEAFF. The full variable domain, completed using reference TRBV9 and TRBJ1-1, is DSGVTQTPKHLITATGQRVTLRCSPRSGDLSVYWYQQSLDQGLQFLIQYYNGEERAKGNILERFSAQQFPDLHSELNLSSLELGDSALYFCASSPRAGADTEAFFGQGTRLTVV.

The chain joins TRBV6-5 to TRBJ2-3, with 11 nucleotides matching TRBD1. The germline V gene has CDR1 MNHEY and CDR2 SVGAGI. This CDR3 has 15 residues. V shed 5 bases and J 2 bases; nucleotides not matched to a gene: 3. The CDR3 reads CASSTGQGATDTQYF. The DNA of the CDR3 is TGTGCCAGCAGTACCGGACAGGGGGCCACAGATACGCAGTATTTT.

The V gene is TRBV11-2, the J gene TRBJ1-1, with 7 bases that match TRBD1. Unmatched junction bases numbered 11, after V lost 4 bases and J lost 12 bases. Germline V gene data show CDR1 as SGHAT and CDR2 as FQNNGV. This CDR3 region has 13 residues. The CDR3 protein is CASSSDRQGGSFF. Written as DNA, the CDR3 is TGTGCCAGCAGCTCAGATCGACAGGGTGGGTCTTTCTTT.

The CDR3 bases are TGCGCCAGCAGTCAATCGAACCCAGATACCACCCTCCACTTT. It yields the protein CASSQSNPDTTLHF. This rearrangement joins TRBV23-1 to TRBJ1-6; D not resolved. TRBV23-1 is an ORF for which the function is uncertain. CDR3 length equals 14 residues. Trimming removed 0 bases from V and 14 bases from J, with 14 bases in between.

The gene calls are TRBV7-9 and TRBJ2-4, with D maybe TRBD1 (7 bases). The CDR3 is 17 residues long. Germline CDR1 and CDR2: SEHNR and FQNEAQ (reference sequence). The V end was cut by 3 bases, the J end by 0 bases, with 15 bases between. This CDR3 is CASSLEGAFTAKNIQYF. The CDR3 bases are TGTGCCAGCAGCTTGGAGGGGGCTTTTACAGCCAAAAACATTCAGTACTTC. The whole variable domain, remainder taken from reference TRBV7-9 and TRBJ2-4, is DTGVSQNPRHKITKRGQNVTFRCDPISEHNRLYWYRQTLGQGPEFLTYFQNEAQLEKSRLLSDRFSAERPKGSFSTLEIQRTEQGDSAMYLCASSLEGAFTAKNIQYFGAGTRLSVL.

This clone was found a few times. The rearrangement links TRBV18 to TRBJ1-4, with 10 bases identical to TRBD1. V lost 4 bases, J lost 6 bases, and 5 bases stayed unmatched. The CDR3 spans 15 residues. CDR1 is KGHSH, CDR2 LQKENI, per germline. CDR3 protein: CASSLPGTGDEKLFF. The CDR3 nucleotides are TGTGCCAGCTCACTCCCCGGGACAGGGGATGAAAAACTGTTTTTT.

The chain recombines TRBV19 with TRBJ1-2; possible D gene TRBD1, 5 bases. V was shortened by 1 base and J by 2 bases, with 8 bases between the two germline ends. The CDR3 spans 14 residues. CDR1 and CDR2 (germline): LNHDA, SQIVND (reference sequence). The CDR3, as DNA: TGTGCCAGTAGTATAGGCCCAGGGAACTATGGCTACACCTTC. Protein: CASSIGPGNYGYTF.

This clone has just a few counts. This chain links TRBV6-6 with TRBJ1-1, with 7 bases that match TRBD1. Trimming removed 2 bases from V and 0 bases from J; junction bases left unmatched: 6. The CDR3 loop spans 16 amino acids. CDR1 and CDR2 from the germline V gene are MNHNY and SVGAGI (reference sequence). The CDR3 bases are TGTGCCAGCAGTTACCCGCCGGGACAGATGAACACTGAAGCTTTCTTT. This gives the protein CASSYPPGQMNTEAFF.

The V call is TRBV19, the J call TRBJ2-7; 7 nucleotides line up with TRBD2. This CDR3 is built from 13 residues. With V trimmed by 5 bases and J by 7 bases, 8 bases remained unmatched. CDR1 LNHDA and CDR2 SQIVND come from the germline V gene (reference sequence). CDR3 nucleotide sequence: TGTGCCAGTAGTTGGGCCGAGGGAGGGGAGCAGTACTTC. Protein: CASSWAEGGEQYF.

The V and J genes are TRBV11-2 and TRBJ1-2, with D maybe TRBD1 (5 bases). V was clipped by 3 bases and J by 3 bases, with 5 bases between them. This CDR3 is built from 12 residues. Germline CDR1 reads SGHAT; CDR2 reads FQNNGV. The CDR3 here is CASSLGHYGYTF. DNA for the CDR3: TGTGCCAGCAGCTTGGGGCACTATGGCTACACCTTC.

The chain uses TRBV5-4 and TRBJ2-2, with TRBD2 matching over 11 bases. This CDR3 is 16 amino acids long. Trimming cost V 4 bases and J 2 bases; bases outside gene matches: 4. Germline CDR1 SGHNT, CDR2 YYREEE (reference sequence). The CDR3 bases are TGTGCCAGCAGCCCCGGGACTAGCGGAAACACCGGGGAGCTGTTTTTT. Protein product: CASSPGTSGNTGELFF.

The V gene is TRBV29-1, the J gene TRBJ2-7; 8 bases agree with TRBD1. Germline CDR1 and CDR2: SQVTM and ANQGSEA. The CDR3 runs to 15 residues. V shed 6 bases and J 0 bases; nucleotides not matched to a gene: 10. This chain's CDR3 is CSVILRDRSSYEQYF. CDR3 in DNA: TGCAGCGTGATTTTAAGGGACAGGAGCTCCTACGAGCAGTACTTC.

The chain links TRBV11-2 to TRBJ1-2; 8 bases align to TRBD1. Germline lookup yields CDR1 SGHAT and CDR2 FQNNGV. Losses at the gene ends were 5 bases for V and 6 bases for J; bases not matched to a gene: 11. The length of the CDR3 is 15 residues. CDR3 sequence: CASSAREGQAHGYTF. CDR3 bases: TGTGCCAGCAGCGCTAGGGAGGGACAGGCACATGGCTACACCTTC.

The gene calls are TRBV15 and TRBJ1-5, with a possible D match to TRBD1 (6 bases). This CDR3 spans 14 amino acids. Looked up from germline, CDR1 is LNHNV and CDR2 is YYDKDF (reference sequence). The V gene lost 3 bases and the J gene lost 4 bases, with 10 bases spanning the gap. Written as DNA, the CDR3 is TGTGCCACCAGCAGCCGGGACACTAATCAGCCCCAGCATTTT. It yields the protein CATSSRDTNQPQHF.

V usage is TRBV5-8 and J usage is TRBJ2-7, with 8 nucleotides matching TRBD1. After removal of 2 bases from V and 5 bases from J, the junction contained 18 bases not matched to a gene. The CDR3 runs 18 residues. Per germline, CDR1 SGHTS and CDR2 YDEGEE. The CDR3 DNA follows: TGTGCCAGCAGCTTTCCACGGACAGGGCCACTTCCCATAAACGAGCAGTACTTC. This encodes CASSFPRTGPLPINEQYF.

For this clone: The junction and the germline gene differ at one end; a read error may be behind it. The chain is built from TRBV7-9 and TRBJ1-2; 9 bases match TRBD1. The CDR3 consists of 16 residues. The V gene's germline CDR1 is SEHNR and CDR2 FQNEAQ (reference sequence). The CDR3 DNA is TGTTCCAGCAGCTCCTCCGGGACAGGGCTTGGCTATGGCTACACCTTC. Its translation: CSSSSSGTGLGYGYTF. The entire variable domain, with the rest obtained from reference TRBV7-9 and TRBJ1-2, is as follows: DTGVSQNPRHKITKRGQNVTFRCDPISEHNRLYWYRQTLGQGPEFLTYFQNEAQLEKSRLLSDRFSAERPKGSFSTLEIQRTEQGDSAMYLCSSSSSGTGLGYGYTFGSGTRLTVV.